The rows below give T cell receptor beta chains drawn from one sample of a study of cytomegalovirus exposure and HLA in healthy donors. TCRdb keeps only in-frame clones here, not all; method: immunoSEQ multiplex PCR. The sample gives approximately 160,000 clones, about four fifths of which show up once; 1% is in the top ten. What was sequenced was PBMCs. Every receptor here comes from a woman between 50 and 59 years old in good health and CMV-seropositive. CDR3s include the opening cysteine and the closing phenylalanine or tryptophan. Each record gives: clone size, J gene, D gene, V gene, CDR3 protein, CDR3 DNA. D genes are given only for firm matches. Size is stated for part of the rows, as once, few or many counts, or as a class when the clone is expanded.

NA	TRBJ1-5	NA	TRBV28	CASRPRVRQPQHF	TGTGCCAGCAGACCCCGGGTACGGCAGCCCCAGCATTTT
NA	TRBJ2-3	NA	TRBV6-6	CASTFEGFSTDTQYF	TGTGCCAGCACATTCGAGGGTTTTAGCACAGATACGCAGTATTTT
NA	TRBJ2-3	TRBD2	TRBV11-2	CASSLERRGGRNTQYF	TGTGCCAGCAGCTTAGAAAGGCGGGGGGGCCGAAATACGCAGTATTTT
NA	TRBJ2-3	TRBD1	TRBV7-6	CASSYRDRETDTQYF	TGTGCCAGCAGCTACCGGGACAGGGAGACAGATACGCAGTATTTT
NA	TRBJ1-2	TRBD1	TRBV4-3	CASSHPEGAGLSF	TGCGCCAGCAGCCACCCCGAGGGGGCCGGATTATCTTTC
NA	TRBJ2-7	TRBD2	TRBV7-2	CASSSFGTSGSYEQYF	TGTGCCAGCAGCTCGTTTGGGACTAGCGGCTCCTACGAGCAGTACTTC
NA	TRBJ1-4	NA	TRBV6-5	CASSPPSGSELFF	TGTGCCAGCAGCCCTCCGTCCGGGTCGGAACTGTTTTTT
NA	TRBJ2-4	TRBD2	TRBV30	CAWSPAGGVIQYF	TGTGCCTGGAGTCCAGCGGGAGGGGTCATTCAGTACTTC
NA	TRBJ1-1	NA	TRBV5-1	CASSLAGGNTEAFF	TGCGCCAGCAGCTTGGCCGGGGGGAACACTGAAGCTTTCTTT
NA	TRBJ2-1	NA	TRBV9	CASSPRVYNEQFF	TGTGCCAGCAGCCCCCGTGTTTACAATGAGCAGTTCTTC
NA	TRBJ1-2	NA	TRBV5-1	CASSDGQGYGYTF	TGCGCCAGCAGCGATGGGCAGGGGTATGGCTACACCTTC
NA	TRBJ2-1	NA	TRBV18	CASSPRTTQNEQFF	TGTGCCAGCTCACCACGAACAACGCAAAATGAGCAGTTCTTC
NA	TRBJ1-2	TRBD1	TRBV28	CASSLRDRPNYGYTF	TGTGCCAGCAGTTTACGGGACAGACCTAACTATGGCTACACCTTC
NA	TRBJ2-5	NA	TRBV18	CASSPVFDDRLNQETQYF	TGTGCCAGCTCACCAGTCTTTGACGACAGGTTGAACCAAGAGACCCAGTACTTC
NA	TRBJ2-1	TRBD2	TRBV5-4	CASSLVAGFDNEQFF	TGTGCCAGCAGCTTAGTAGCGGGATTTGACAATGAGCAGTTCTTC
once	TRBJ1-4	TRBD1	TRBV5-6	CASSWGTAPAAEKLFF	TGTGCCAGCAGCTGGGGGACAGCTCCCGCCGCTGAAAAACTGTTTTTT
few	TRBJ1-1	NA	TRBV7-6	CASSLGGDTEAFF	TGTGCCAGCAGCTTAGGGGGCGACACTGAAGCTTTCTTT
once	TRBJ2-4	NA	TRBV4-1	CASSQVAQGVGNIQYF	TGCGCCAGCAGCCAGGTAGCACAGGGAGTGGGGAACATTCAGTACTTC
NA	TRBJ2-2	NA	TRBV5-4	CASSPGGGRNTGELFF	TGTGCCAGCAGCCCTGGGGGGGGCCGGAACACCGGGGAGCTGTTTTTT
NA	TRBJ1-5	NA	TRBV7-2	CASSLVYRDQPQHF	TGTGCCAGCAGCTTAGTGTACAGAGATCAGCCCCAGCATTTT
NA	TRBJ2-5	TRBD1	TRBV7-3	CASSSGTGFEETQYF	TGTGCCAGCAGCTCCGGGACAGGGTTTGAAGAGACCCAGTACTTC
NA	TRBJ2-3	NA	TRBV11-2	CASSQGWGESTDTQYF	TGTGCCAGCAGCCAAGGGTGGGGGGAGAGCACAGATACGCAGTATTTT
NA	TRBJ2-2	NA	TRBV10-1	CASRWRRANTGELFF	TGCGCCAGCAGGTGGAGGAGGGCTAACACCGGGGAGCTGTTTTTT
NA	TRBJ1-1	TRBD1	TRBV28	CASSLLQGWAFF	TGTGCCAGCAGTTTATTACAGGGGTGGGCTTTCTTT
few	TRBJ1-4	NA	TRBV7-2	CASTPGVARGGNEKLFF	TGTGCCAGTACCCCGGGGGTGGCTCGAGGAGGTAATGAAAAACTGTTTTTT
NA	TRBJ2-1	NA	TRBV6-5	CASSGLERVYNEQFF	TGTGCCAGCAGTGGGCTGGAGAGGGTATACAATGAGCAGTTCTTC
NA	TRBJ1-2	NA	TRBV19	CASSSPGDATRYGYTF	TGTGCCAGTAGTTCCCCGGGGGACGCAACTCGCTATGGCTACACCTTC
NA	TRBJ1-2	NA	TRBV7-2	CASSSKGQSYGYTF	TGTGCCAGCAGCTCAAAGGGGCAGAGCTATGGCTACACCTTC
once	TRBJ1-2	TRBD1	TRBV28	CASSSGTGVYGYTF	TGTGCCAGCAGTTCCGGGACAGGGGTATATGGCTACACCTTC
NA	TRBJ2-7	NA	TRBV7-2	CASSLGKTPQYF	TGTGCCAGCAGCTTAGGGAAGACACCGCAGTACTTC
NA	TRBJ2-3	NA	TRBV28	CASSYWGLEVSDTQYF	TGTGCCAGCAGTTATTGGGGGCTTGAGGTTTCAGATACGCAGTATTTT
NA	TRBJ2-4	TRBD1	TRBV11-2	CASSSPGQKNIQYF	TGTGCCAGCAGCTCTCCGGGACAGAAAAACATTCAGTACTTC
NA	TRBJ1-2	NA	TRBV9	CASSLRGVDYGYTF	TGTGCCAGCAGCCTCAGGGGAGTAGACTATGGCTACACCTTC
NA	TRBJ2-3	NA	TRBV7-9	CSSSPGGGQGDTQYF	TGTTCCAGCAGCCCCGGCGGAGGGCAAGGGGATACGCAGTATTTT
NA	TRBJ1-1	TRBD1	TRBV5-5	CASSLRTGADEAFF	TGTGCCAGCAGCTTGAGGACAGGGGCCGATGAAGCTTTCTTT
few	TRBJ1-2	NA	TRBV27	CASSLKGNYGYTF	TGTGCCAGCAGTTTGAAGGGGAACTATGGCTACACCTTC
NA	TRBJ1-1	NA	TRBV12-5	CASSFGGYTEAFF	TGTGCTAGTTCCTTCGGGGGATACACTGAAGCTTTCTTT
NA	TRBJ2-7	TRBD2	TRBV5-1	CASRSGREGYEQYF	TGCGCCAGCAGGTCGGGCCGGGAGGGGTACGAGCAGTACTTC
NA	TRBJ1-2	NA	TRBV15	CATSRVGWQGDYGYTF	TGTGCCACCAGCAGAGTTGGGTGGCAGGGCGACTATGGCTACACCTTC
NA	TRBJ1-2	NA	TRBV30	CASIARGYGYTF	TGTGCCTCCATTGCCAGGGGCTATGGCTACACCTTC
NA	TRBJ2-3	NA	TRBV27	CASSKANLRTDTQYF	TGTGCCAGCAGTAAAGCGAACCTACGCACAGATACGCAGTATTTT
NA	TRBJ2-5	TRBD1	TRBV2	CASRDPGQGWETQYF	TGTGCCAGCAGAGACCCGGGACAGGGTTGGGAGACCCAGTACTTC
NA	TRBJ2-2	NA	TRBV7-3	CASSLGPSAGELFF	TGTGCCAGCAGCTTGGGCCCCAGTGCCGGGGAGCTGTTTTTT
once	TRBJ2-1	NA	TRBV15	CATSPSKRSSYNEQFF	TGTGCCACCAGCCCAAGTAAGCGGTCTTCGTACAATGAGCAGTTCTTC
NA	TRBJ2-1	TRBD2	TRBV7-2	CASSLVWGTSGRNEQFF	TGTGCCAGCAGCTTAGTATGGGGGACTAGCGGGAGAAATGAGCAGTTCTTC
NA	TRBJ1-2	NA	TRBV4-2	CASSQSGGGGYGYTF	TGTGCCAGCAGCCAGTCCGGGGGAGGAGGCTATGGCTACACCTTC
NA	TRBJ1-4	NA	TRBV18	CASSPAQGNNEKLFF	TGTGCCAGCTCACCGGCTCAGGGGAATAATGAAAAACTGTTTTTT
once	TRBJ2-2	TRBD1	TRBV18	CASSPTRKTGVTGELFF	TGTGCCAGCTCACCAACCAGGAAGACAGGGGTCACCGGGGAGCTGTTTTTT
NA	TRBJ2-1	TRBD1	TRBV15	CATSRGSPRTGSYNEQFF	TGTGCCACCAGCAGAGGGTCCCCCAGGACAGGGTCGTACAATGAGCAGTTCTTC
NA	TRBJ2-5	NA	TRBV7-7	CASSPDRIQETQYF	TGTGCTAGCAGCCCAGACAGAATCCAAGAGACCCAGTACTTC